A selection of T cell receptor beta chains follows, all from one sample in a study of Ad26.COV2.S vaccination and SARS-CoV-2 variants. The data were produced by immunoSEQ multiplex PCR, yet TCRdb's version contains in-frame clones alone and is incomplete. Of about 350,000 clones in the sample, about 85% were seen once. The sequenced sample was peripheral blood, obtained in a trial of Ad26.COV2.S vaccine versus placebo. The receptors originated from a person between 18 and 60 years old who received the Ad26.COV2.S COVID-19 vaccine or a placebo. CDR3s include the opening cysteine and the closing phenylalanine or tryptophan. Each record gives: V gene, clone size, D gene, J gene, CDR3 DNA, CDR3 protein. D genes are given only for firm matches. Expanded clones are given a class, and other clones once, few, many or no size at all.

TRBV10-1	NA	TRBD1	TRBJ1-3	TGCGCCGGAAGGACAGGGGACCGAAACACCATATATTTT	CAGRTGDRNTIYF
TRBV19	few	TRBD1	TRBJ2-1	TGTGCCAGTAGACCCCCGGGACAGGGGTCGAATGAGCAGTTCTTC	CASRPPGQGSNEQFF
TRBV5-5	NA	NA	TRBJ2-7	TGTGCCAGCAGCTTGCGCGGAGCCTACGAGCAGTACTTC	CASSLRGAYEQYF
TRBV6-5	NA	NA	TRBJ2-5	TGTGCCAGCAGTATTCTCCGGGAGACCCAGTACTTC	CASSILRETQYF
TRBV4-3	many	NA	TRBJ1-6	TGCGCCAGCAGCCAAGATCACAGGTCAGGACGCTCACCCCTCCACTTT	CASSQDHRSGRSPLHF
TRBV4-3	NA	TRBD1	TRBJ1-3	TGCGCCAGCAGCCAAGAGGTCAGGGGGCGGGACACCATATATTTT	CASSQEVRGRDTIYF
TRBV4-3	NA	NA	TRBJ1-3	TGCGCCAGCAGCCAAGAAATTTCCCTCACTGGAAACACCATATATTTT	CASSQEISLTGNTIYF
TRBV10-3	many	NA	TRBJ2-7	TGTGCCATCAGTGAGGGAGTGCCCTACGAGCAGTACTTC	CAISEGVPYEQYF
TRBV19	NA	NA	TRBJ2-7	TGTGCCAGTAGTGGGGCAGGGAACCGATACGAGCAGTACTTC	CASSGAGNRYEQYF
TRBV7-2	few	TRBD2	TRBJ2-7	TGTGCCAGCAGCTTTTTGGACGGGGGGGCAGGCGACGAGCAGTACTTC	CASSFLDGGAGDEQYF
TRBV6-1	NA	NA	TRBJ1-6	TGTGCCAGCAGTGAAGCAGTGGCCCGACAGATCTATAATTCACCCCTCCACTTT	CASSEAVARQIYNSPLHF
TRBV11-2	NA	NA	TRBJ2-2	TGTGCCAGCAGCCCCGGGGGCACCGGGGAGCTGTTTTTT	CASSPGGTGELFF
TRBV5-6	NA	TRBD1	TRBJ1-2	TGTGCCAGCAGGAAGACAGGGGGCTATGGCTACACCTTC	CASRKTGGYGYTF
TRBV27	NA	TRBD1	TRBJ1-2	TGTGCCAGCAGCGATCCGGGACAGGGTCGAGGCTACACCTTC	CASSDPGQGRGYTF
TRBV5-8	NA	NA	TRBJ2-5	TGTGCCAGCAGCTGGGGACTTCTGGAGACCCAGTACTTC	CASSWGLLETQYF
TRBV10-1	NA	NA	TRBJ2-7	TGCGCCAGCAGTGAAGGCCCCGCGGACTACGAGCAGTACTTC	CASSEGPADYEQYF
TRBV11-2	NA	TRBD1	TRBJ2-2	TGTGCCAGCAGCTTCACAGGGGCGGACGGGGAGCTGTTTTTT	CASSFTGADGELFF
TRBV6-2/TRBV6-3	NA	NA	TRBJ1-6	TGTGCCAGCAGCACCGGCCCCCAAATACCCCTCCACTTT	CASSTGPQIPLHF
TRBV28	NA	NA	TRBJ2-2	TGTGCCAGCAGTTTTTTAACCGGGGAGCTGTTTTTT	CASSFLTGELFF
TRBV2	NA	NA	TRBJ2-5	TGTGCCAGCACCCAACAAGAGACCCAGTACTTC	CASTQQETQYF
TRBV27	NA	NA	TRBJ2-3	TGTGCCAGCAGTTTATTACCCCCGTTTTGGGATACGCAGTATTTT	CASSLLPPFWDTQYF
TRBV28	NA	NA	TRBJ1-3	TGTGCCAGCAGTTTAGGAGGAGGGGGAAACACCATATATTTT	CASSLGGGGNTIYF
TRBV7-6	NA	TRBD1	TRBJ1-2	TGTGCCAGCAGCTCAAACCGGGACAGGGCCGGCTACACCTTC	CASSSNRDRAGYTF
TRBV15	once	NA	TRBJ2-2	TGTGCCACCAGCAGAGATCTGGAGACCGGGGAGCTGTTTTTT	CATSRDLETGELFF
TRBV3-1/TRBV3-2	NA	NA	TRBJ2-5	TGTGCCAGCAGCCAAGATCGGAGGGGGGGCCGGGAGACCCAGTACTTC	CASSQDRRGGRETQYF
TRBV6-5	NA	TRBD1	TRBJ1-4	TGTGCCAGCAGTCGTAAAGGGGGACAGACTGAAAAACTGTTTTTT	CASSRKGGQTEKLFF
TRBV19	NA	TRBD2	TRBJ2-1	TGTGCCAGTAGTACCCGACAGCTTCTAGCGGGGGCGATTGAGGAGCAGTTCTTC	CASSTRQLLAGAIEEQFF
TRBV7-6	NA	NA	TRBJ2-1	TGTGCCAGCAGCTTAGACCCGGACGGCGGAGACTACAATGAGCAGTTCTTC	CASSLDPDGGDYNEQFF
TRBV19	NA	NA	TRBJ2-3	TGTGCCAGTAGTATCGGACAGGCGGGGACAGATACGCAGTATTTT	CASSIGQAGTDTQYF
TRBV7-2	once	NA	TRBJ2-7	TGTGCCAGCAGCCGACAGGCGACCCGCGAGCAGTACTTC	CASSRQATREQYF
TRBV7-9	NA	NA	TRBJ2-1	TGTGCCAGCAGCCCCAGAGCCGGGATCTCCTACAATGAGCAGTTCTTC	CASSPRAGISYNEQFF
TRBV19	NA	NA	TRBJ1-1	TGTGCCAGTAGTATCGGACAGTGGACTGAAGCTTTCTTT	CASSIGQWTEAFF
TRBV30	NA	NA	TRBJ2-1	TGTGCCTGGAGCGAATGGGCCTCAGCGGAGCAGTTCTTC	CAWSEWASAEQFF
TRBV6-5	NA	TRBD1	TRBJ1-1	TGTGCCAGCAGACAGGGGGCGCAAAACACTGAAGCTTTCTTT	CASRQGAQNTEAFF
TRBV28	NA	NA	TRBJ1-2	TGTGCCAGCAGTCTATCAACCCTAGCTAACTATGGCTACACCTTC	CASSLSTLANYGYTF
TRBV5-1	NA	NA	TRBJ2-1	TGCGCCAGCAGCTTGGTAGCGAATGAGCAGTTCTTC	CASSLVANEQFF
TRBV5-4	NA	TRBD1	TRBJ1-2	TGTGCCAGCAGCGAGGACAGGGGGCTCTATGGCTACACCTTC	CASSEDRGLYGYTF
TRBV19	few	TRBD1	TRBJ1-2	TGTGCCAGTAGTTTACAGGGGGCGGGTAACTATGGCTACACCTTC	CASSLQGAGNYGYTF
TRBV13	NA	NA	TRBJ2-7	TGTGCCAGCAGCTTTCCCCCGCGCTCCTACGAGCAGTACTTC	CASSFPPRSYEQYF
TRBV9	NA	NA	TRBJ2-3	TGTGCCAGCAGCGTAGGGGCCAGGGGTGGGGCAGATACGCAGTATTTT	CASSVGARGGADTQYF
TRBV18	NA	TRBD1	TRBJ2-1	TGTGCCAGCTCACGGGGACAGGGGTTTCAGAATGAGCAGTTCTTC	CASSRGQGFQNEQFF
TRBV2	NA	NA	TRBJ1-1	TGTGCCAGCAGGAGGGAGAACACTGAAGCTTTCTTT	CASRRENTEAFF
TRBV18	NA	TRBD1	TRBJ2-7	TGTGCCAGCTCACGAGGGACAGGCTCTGGGAACGAGCAGTACTTC	CASSRGTGSGNEQYF
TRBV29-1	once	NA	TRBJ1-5	TGCAGCGTGGCCTCGGACGTTAGCAATCAGCCCCAGCATTTT	CSVASDVSNQPQHF
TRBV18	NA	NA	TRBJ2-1	TGTGCCAGCTCACCAGGAATTAGTAGTGAGCAGTTCTTC	CASSPGISSEQFF
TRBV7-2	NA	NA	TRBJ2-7	TGTGCCAGCAGCTTAGTAGGGCAATTCGGGAACTACGAGCAGTACTTC	CASSLVGQFGNYEQYF
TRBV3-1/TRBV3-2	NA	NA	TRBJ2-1	TGTGCCAGCAGCCGTAAGAATGAGCAGTTCTTC	CASSRKNEQFF
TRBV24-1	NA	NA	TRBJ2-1	TGTGCCACCAGTGATTTATCCCTAGCGAACTACAATGAGCAGTTCTTC	CATSDLSLANYNEQFF